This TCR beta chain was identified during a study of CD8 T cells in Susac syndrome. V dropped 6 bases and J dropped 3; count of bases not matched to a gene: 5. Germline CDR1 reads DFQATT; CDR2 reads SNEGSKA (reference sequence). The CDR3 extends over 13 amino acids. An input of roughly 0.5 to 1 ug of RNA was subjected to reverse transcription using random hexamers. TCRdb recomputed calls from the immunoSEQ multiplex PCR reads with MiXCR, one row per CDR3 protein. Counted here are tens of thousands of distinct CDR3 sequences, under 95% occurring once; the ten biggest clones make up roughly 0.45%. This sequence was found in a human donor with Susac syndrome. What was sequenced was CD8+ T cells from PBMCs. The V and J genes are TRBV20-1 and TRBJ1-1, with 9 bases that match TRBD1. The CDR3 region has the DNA TGCAGTGCCACTACAGGGGGCTACACTGAAGCTTTCTTT. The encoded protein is CSATTGGYTEAFF.